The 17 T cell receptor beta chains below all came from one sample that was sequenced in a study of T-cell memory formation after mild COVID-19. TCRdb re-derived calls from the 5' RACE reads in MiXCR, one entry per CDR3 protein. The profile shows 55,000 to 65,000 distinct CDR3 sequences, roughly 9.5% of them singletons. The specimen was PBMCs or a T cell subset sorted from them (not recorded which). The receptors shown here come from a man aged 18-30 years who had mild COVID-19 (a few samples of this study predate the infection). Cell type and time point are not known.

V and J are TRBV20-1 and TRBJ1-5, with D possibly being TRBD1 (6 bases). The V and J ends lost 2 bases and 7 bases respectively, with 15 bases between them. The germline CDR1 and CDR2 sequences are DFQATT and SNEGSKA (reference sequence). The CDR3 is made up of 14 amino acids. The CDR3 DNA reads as TGCAGTGCTAGACGCGGGGGCTCGGGGCAGCCCCAGCATTTT. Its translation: CSARRGGSGQPQHF.

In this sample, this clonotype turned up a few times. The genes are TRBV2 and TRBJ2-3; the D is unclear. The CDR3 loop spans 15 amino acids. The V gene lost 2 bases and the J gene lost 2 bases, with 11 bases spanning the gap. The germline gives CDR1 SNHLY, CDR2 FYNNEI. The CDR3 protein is CASSELQLYTDTQYF. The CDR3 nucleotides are TGTGCCAGCAGTGAACTCCAGCTATACACAGATACGCAGTATTTT.

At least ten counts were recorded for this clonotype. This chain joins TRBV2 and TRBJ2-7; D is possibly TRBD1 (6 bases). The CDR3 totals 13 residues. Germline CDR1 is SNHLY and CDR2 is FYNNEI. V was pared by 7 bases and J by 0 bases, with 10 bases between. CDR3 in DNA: TGTGCCAGCACCCGACAGGACTCCTACGAGCAGTACTTC. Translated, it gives CASTRQDSYEQYF.

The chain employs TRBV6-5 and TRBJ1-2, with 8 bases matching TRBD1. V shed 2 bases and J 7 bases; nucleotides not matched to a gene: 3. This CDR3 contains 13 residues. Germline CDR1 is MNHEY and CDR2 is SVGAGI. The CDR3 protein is CASSYVTGGGYTF. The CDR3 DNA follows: TGTGCCAGCAGTTACGTAACAGGGGGTGGCTACACCTTC.

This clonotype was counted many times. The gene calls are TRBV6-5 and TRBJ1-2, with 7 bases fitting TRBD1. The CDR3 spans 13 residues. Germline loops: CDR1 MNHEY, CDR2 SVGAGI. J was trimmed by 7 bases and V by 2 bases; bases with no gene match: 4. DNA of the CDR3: TGTGCCAGCAGTTACCAATACAGGGGTGGCTACACCTTC. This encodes CASSYQYRGGYTF.

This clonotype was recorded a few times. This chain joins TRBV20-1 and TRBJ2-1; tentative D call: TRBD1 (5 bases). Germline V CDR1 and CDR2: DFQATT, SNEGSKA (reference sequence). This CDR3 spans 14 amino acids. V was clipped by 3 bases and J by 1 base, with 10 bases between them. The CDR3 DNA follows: TGCAGTGCTAGGGACACGGTATCCTACAATGAGCAGTTCTTC. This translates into CSARDTVSYNEQFF.

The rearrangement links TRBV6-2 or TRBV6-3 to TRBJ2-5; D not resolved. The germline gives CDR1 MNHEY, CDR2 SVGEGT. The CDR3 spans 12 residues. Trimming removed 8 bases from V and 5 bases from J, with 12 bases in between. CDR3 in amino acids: CASFNTLETQYF. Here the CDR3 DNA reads TGTGCCAGCTTCAATACCCTGGAGACCCAGTACTTC.

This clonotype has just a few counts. The CDR3 DNA is TGTGCCAGCAGCTCCGGGCTTAGCAATCAGCCCCAGCATTTT. Residues: CASSSGLSNQPQHF. This sequence joins TRBV7-9 and TRBJ1-5, with D uncertain. The CDR3 is 14 residues long. Trimming took 4 bases from V and 0 from J, leaving 7 bases between them. Germline V gene data show CDR1 as SEHNR and CDR2 as FQNEAQ (reference sequence).

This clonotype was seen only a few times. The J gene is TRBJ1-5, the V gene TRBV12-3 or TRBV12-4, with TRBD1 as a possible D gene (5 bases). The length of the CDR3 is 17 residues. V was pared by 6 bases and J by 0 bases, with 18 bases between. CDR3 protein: CASSSRDGYYSNQPQHF. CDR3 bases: TGTGCCAGCAGCTCCCGGGACGGCTATTATAGCAATCAGCCCCAGCATTTT.

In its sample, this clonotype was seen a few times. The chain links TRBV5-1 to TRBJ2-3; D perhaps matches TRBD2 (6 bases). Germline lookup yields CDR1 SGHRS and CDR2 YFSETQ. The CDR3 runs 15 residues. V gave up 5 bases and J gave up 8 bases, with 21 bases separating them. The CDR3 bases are TGCGCCAGCAGAGGGGTCGGCGGGGCCTCCGGTACGCAGTATTTT. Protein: CASRGVGGASGTQYF.

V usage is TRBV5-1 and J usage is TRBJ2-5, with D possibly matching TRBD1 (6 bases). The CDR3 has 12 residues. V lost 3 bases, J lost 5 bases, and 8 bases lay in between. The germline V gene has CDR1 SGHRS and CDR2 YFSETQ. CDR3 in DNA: TGCGCCAGCAGCTGGGGGCGGGAGACCCAGTACTTC. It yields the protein CASSWGRETQYF. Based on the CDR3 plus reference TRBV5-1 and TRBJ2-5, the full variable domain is KAGVTQTPRYLIKTRGQQVTLSCSPISGHRSVSWYQQTPGQGLQFLFEYFSETQRNKGNFPGRFSGRQFSNSRSEMNVSTLELGDSALYLCASSWGRETQYFGPGTRLLVL.

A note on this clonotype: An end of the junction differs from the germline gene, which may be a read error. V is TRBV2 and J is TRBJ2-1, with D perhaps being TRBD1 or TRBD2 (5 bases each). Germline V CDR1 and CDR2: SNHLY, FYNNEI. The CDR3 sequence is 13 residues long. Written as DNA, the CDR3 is TGTGCCAGCGAGGGGCCAGGGAACAATGAGAAGTTCTTC. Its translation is CASEGPGNNEKFF.

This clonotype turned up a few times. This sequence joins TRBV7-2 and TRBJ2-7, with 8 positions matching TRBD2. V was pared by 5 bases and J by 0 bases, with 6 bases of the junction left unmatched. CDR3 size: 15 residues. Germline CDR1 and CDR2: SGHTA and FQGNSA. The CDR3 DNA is TGTGCCAGCAGCATCACTAGCGGAAGCTCCTACGAGCAGTACGTC. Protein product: CASSITSGSSYEQYV.

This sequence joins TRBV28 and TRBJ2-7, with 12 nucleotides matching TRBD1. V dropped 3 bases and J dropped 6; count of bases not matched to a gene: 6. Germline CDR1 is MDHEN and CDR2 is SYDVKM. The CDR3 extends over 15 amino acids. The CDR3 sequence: CASSFLGQGAGEQYF. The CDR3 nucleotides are TGTGCCAGCAGTTTTTTGGGACAGGGGGCTGGCGAGCAGTACTTC.

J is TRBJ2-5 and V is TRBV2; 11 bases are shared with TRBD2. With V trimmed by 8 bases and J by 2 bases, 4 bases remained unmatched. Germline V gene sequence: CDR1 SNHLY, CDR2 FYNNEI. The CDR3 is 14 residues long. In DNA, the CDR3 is TGTGCCAGCGGATTAGCGGGGGGGCAAGAGACCCAGTACTTC. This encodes CASGLAGGQETQYF.

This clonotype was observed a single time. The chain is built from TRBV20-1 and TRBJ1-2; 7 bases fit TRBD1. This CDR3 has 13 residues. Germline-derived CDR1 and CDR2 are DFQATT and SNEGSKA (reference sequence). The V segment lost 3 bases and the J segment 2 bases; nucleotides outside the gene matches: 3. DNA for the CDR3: TGCAGTGCTAGTCACAGGGGCAACTATGGCTACACCTTC. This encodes CSASHRGNYGYTF.

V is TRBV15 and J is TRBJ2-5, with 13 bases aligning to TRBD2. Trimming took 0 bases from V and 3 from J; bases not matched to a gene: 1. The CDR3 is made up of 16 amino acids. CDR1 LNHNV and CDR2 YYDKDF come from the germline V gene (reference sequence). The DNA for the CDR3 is TGTGCCACCAGCAGAGAAGGACTAGCGGGGGAAGAGACCCAGTACTTC. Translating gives CATSREGLAGEETQYF.